Below, 17 T cell receptor beta chains from the same sample are listed, as sequenced in a study of blood T cell repertoires in COVID-19. Generated by immunoSEQ multiplex PCR, the TCRdb table keeps only in-frame clones and is missing some. Of some 180,000 clones in the sample, about four fifths were seen once. The sequencing sample was made of peripheral blood. All receptors derive from a woman between 40 and 55 years old with COVID-19, enrolled during active disease.

CDR3 sequence reads: CASSEGGRGDTQYF. As DNA, the CDR3 is TGTGCCAGCAGTGAAGGCGGGAGGGGGGATACGCAGTATTTT. The V gene is TRBV25-1, the J gene TRBJ2-3; 9 bases align to TRBD2. Germline CDR1 MGHDK, CDR2 SYGVNS. The CDR3 sequence is 14 residues long. J was trimmed by 6 bases and V by 2 bases; bases with no gene match: 3.

This clone has only a few counts. V gene TRBV28 combines with J gene TRBJ2-1; TRBD2 agrees at 9 bases. CDR3 length: 14 residues. Germline V gene lookup returns CDR1 MDHEN and CDR2 SYDVKM. After removal of 5 bases from V and 10 bases from J, the junction contained 9 bases not matched to a gene. The CDR3 coding sequence is TGTGCCAGCAGTCTTAGCGGGAGTAGGGGAGAGCAGTTCTTC. Translation: CASSLSGSRGEQFF. Full variable domain (rest looked up from reference TRBV28 and TRBJ2-1): DVKVTQSSRYLVKRTGEKVFLECVQDMDHENMFWYRQDPGLGLRLIYFSYDVKMKEKGDIPEGYSVSREKKERFSLILESASTNQTSMYLCASSLSGSRGEQFFGPGTRLTVL.

The J gene is TRBJ2-7, the V gene TRBV19; TRBD2 matches at 10 bases. V trimming: 1 base; J trimming: 2 bases; junction bases outside the gene matches: 8. Germline CDR1 LNHDA, CDR2 SQIVND (reference sequence). The CDR3 extends over 17 amino acids. The CDR3 reads CASSIGGASGSAYEQYF. DNA of the CDR3: TGTGCCAGTAGTATAGGGGGGGCTAGCGGGAGCGCCTACGAGCAGTACTTC.

This clone was seen only a few times. The chain uses TRBV19 and TRBJ2-7; 10 bases agree with TRBD2. CDR1 LNHDA and CDR2 SQIVND come from the germline V gene (reference sequence). Trimming cost V 5 bases and J 6 bases; bases outside gene matches: 10. This CDR3 region has 15 residues. The CDR3 loop reads CASSLVLAGVGEQYV. The CDR3 nucleotides read TGTGCCAGTAGTTTGGTCCTAGCGGGGGTCGGCGAGCAGTACGTC.

The chain carries TRBV29-1 and TRBJ2-1; D unclear. Germline lookup yields CDR1 SQVTM and CDR2 ANQGSEA. V was pared by 0 bases and J by 7 bases, with 7 bases between. The CDR3 totals 12 residues. The DNA of the CDR3 is TGCAGCGTTGAAGATAACCGGAATGAGCAGTTCTTC. Amino acid sequence: CSVEDNRNEQFF.

The rearrangement uses TRBV7-2 and TRBJ2-5; D perhaps matches TRBD1 (5 bases). The germline V gene has CDR1 SGHTA and CDR2 FQGNSA. The germline V and J ends were trimmed by 5 bases and 3 bases, with 19 bases remaining between them. The CDR3 covers 16 residues. The CDR3 nucleotides read TGTGCCAGCAGCCTAGAGCTGGGCAGGGTGGAAGAGACCCAGTACTTC. Protein: CASSLELGRVEETQYF.

This clone showed up just a few times. The chain joins TRBV9 to TRBJ1-6, with 8 bases aligning to TRBD1. CDR3 length: 15 residues. Germline V gives CDR1 SGDLS, CDR2 YYNGEE. V lost 6 bases and J lost 5; bases outside the gene matches: 7. The CDR3 is CASTTQQGDNSPLHF. The CDR3 DNA reads TGTGCCAGCACCACACAACAGGGGGATAATTCACCCCTCCACTTT.

V gene TRBV25-1 combines with J gene TRBJ1-4, with TRBD1 matching 9 bases. There are 12 residues in the CDR3. CDR1 is MGHDK, CDR2 SYGVNS, per germline. Losses at the gene ends were 4 bases for V and 13 bases for J; bases not matched to a gene: 4. The DNA of the CDR3 is TGTGCCAGCAGTGGGGAGGGACAGGGACTGTTTTTT. Protein product: CASSGEGQGLFF.

The chain is built from TRBV5-1 and TRBJ2-3; 9 positions match TRBD2. Germline V gene sequence: CDR1 SGHRS, CDR2 YFSETQ. The CDR3 is 16 residues long. The junction had 6 bases not matched to a gene; V was cut back by 0 bases and J by 4 bases. The CDR3 region is CASSLGGLASADTQYF. The CDR3, as DNA: TGCGCCAGCAGCTTGGGTGGACTAGCGTCGGCAGATACGCAGTATTTT.

The chain has TRBV7-9 and TRBJ1-1; no definite D call. Trimming removed 6 bases from V and 0 bases from J, with 8 bases in between. Germline V gene lookup returns CDR1 SEHNR and CDR2 FQNEAQ (reference sequence). CDR3 length: 13 amino acids. The CDR3 DNA is TGTGCCAGCAGGGCAACCATGAACACTGAAGCTTTCTTT. Its protein is CASRATMNTEAFF.

The chain employs TRBV6-5 and TRBJ2-1; D remains unclear. Germline V gene lookup returns CDR1 MNHEY and CDR2 SVGAGI. This CDR3 is 10 amino acids long. Trimming took 5 bases from V and 8 from J, leaving 4 bases between them. The CDR3 DNA follows: TGTGCCAGCAGTCGCGATGAGCAGTTCTTC. Its protein is CASSRDEQFF.

The CDR3 region has the DNA TGTGCCAGCTCATCCCGGACAGGGGCATCTGGGGCCAACGTCCTGACTTTC. Translating gives CASSSRTGASGANVLTF. The chain recombines TRBV18 with TRBJ2-6, with 9 bases identical to TRBD1. Germline CDR1 and CDR2: KGHSH and LQKENI. The CDR3 spans 17 residues. With V trimmed by 5 bases and J by 1 base, 6 bases remained unmatched. Supplemented by reference TRBV18 and TRBJ2-6, the full variable domain reads NAGVMQNPRHLVRRRGQEARLRCSPMKGHSHVYWYRQLPEEGLKFMVYLQKENIIDESGMPKERFSAEFPKEGPSILRIQQVVRGDSAAYFCASSSRTGASGANVLTFGAGSRLTVL.

V is TRBV7-8 and J is TRBJ2-7; 12 bases map to TRBD2. This CDR3 has 18 residues. The ends lost 6 bases at V and 4 bases at J; junction bases unmatched: 16. Per the germline V gene, CDR1 is SGHVS and CDR2 is FQNEAQ. CDR3 nucleotide sequence: TGTGCCAGCAGTATAGAGACTAGCGGGAGAGCCAGTGGGTACGAGCAGTACTTC. Protein: CASSIETSGRASGYEQYF.

The chain carries TRBV9 and TRBJ1-2; 8 nucleotides align to TRBD1. The V segment lost 6 bases and the J segment 1 base; nucleotides outside the gene matches: 5. The CDR3 runs to 14 residues. Germline CDR1 SGDLS, CDR2 YYNGEE. Here the CDR3 DNA reads TGTGCCAGCAACGACAGGGGCATTAACTATGGCTACACCTTC. Encoded protein: CASNDRGINYGYTF.

The CDR3 here is CASSRPTGSTYNEQFF. The CDR3 DNA sequence: TGTGCCAGCAGCCGACCGACAGGGAGCACCTACAATGAGCAGTTCTTC. The J gene is TRBJ2-1, the V gene TRBV7-6, with 7 bases matching TRBD1. This CDR3 spans 16 amino acids. Unmatched junction bases numbered 9, after V lost 5 bases and J lost 2 bases. Looked up from germline, CDR1 is SGHVS and CDR2 is FNYEAQ.

This rearrangement joins TRBV6-1 to TRBJ1-1; no definite D call. The CDR3 spans 17 residues. Trimming removed 0 bases from V and 0 bases from J, with 14 bases in between. Germline CDR1 MNHNS, CDR2 SASEGT. The DNA of the CDR3 is TGTGCCAGCAGTGAAGCTTTCGGGGAGATAATGAACACTGAAGCTTTCTTT. Translated, it gives CASSEAFGEIMNTEAFF.

The V call is TRBV20-1, the J call TRBJ1-2, with unresolved D. Germline CDR1 reads DFQATT; CDR2 reads SNEGSKA (reference sequence). This CDR3 has 11 amino acids. The CDR3 region has the DNA TGCAGGCCGACGGCGGACTATGGCTACACCTTC. Amino acid sequence: CRPTADYGYTF.